Below are 10 T cell receptor beta chains sequenced from a single sample in a study of human T cells and chemical hapten exposure. TCRdb re-called the RACE reads through MiXCR, storing one row per CDR3 protein. The table shows more than 70,000 distinct CDR3 sequences, with approximately 8.2% occurring only once. Time point described: healthy volunteer bleed at 2 weeks. Whole blood that had not been fractionated was the source of extracted total RNA. The sample was whole blood. All receptors come from a female donor in good health. Some clones in this sample may be carry-over from other donors' samples.

The table lists this clonotype with a few counts. The rearrangement joins TRBV7-3 to TRBJ2-6; 10 nucleotides line up with TRBD1. Germline CDR1 SGHTA, CDR2 FQGTGA. V gave up 4 bases and J gave up 2 bases; unmatched junction bases: 2. The CDR3 is made up of 16 amino acids. The CDR3 bases are TGTGCCAGCAGCTCGACAGGGGGCGCTGGGGCCAACGTCCTGACTTTC. Translated, it gives CASSSTGGAGANVLTF.

This clonotype was picked up a small number of times. This sequence joins TRBV2 and TRBJ2-5, with unresolved D. Germline V gene sequence: CDR1 SNHLY, CDR2 FYNNEI. V dropped 0 bases and J dropped 3 bases, with 14 bases sitting between them. The CDR3 sequence is 16 residues long. CDR3 in DNA: TGTGCCAGCAGTGAAGCGCGAGGCGGAAGAGAAGAGACCCAGTACTTC. It specifies CASSEARGGREETQYF.

At least ten counts were recorded for this clonotype. The genes are TRBV2 and TRBJ1-5; D gene ambiguous. The germline V and J ends were trimmed by 0 bases and 0 bases, with 6 bases remaining between them. Germline V CDR1 and CDR2: SNHLY, FYNNEI. This CDR3 region has 15 residues. The CDR3 spells CASSEAGDSNQPQHF. The CDR3 region has the DNA TGTGCCAGCAGTGAAGCCGGGGATAGCAATCAGCCCCAGCATTTT. The full variable domain, its missing parts supplied by reference TRBV2 and TRBJ1-5, is EPEVTQTPSHQVTQMGQEVILRCVPISNHLYFYWYRQILGQKVEFLVSFYNNEISEKSEIFDDQFSVERPDGSNFTLKIRSTKLEDSAMYFCASSEAGDSNQPQHFGDGTRLSIL.

At least ten counts were recorded for this clonotype. The chain is built from TRBV11-2 and TRBJ2-3; D ambiguous. The CDR3 extends over 11 amino acids. V was trimmed by 8 bases and J by 6 bases, leaving 9 bases between them. Germline CDR1 reads SGHAT; CDR2 reads FQNNGV. This CDR3 is CASAEWDTQYF. The CDR3 DNA reads as TGTGCCAGCGCCGAATGGGATACGCAGTATTTT.

In this sample, this clonotype turned up many times. The chain has TRBV2 and TRBJ1-5, with D possibly matching TRBD1 (5 bases). V was pared by 3 bases and J by 12 bases, with 15 bases between. Germline-derived CDR1 and CDR2 are SNHLY and FYNNEI. The CDR3 loop spans 13 amino acids. The DNA of the CDR3 is TGTGCCAGCAGTGAGGACACCCCGTCGCTCCAGCATTTT. The encoded protein is CASSEDTPSLQHF.

This clonotype was seen repeatedly, ten times or more. This chain uses TRBV29-1 with TRBJ2-3, with D unresolved. The ends were cut back, 4 bases at V and 0 bases at J, with 5 bases in the middle. The CDR3 runs to 12 residues. Germline V gene data show CDR1 as SQVTM and CDR2 as ANQGSEA. CDR3 in DNA: TGCAGCGTTGTTCACAGCACAGATACGCAGTATTTT. It yields the protein CSVVHSTDTQYF.

The rearrangement joins TRBV4-2 to TRBJ2-1, with TRBD1 matching over 9 bases. Germline V lookup: CDR1 LGHNA, CDR2 YNFKEQ. The CDR3 contains 17 residues. The junction had 11 bases not matched to a gene; V was cut back by 0 bases and J by 8 bases. CDR3 nucleotide sequence: TGTGCCAGCAGCCAAGAAGCTTCAGGGGACAGGGCTGATGAGCAGTTCTTC. Translated, it gives CASSQEASGDRADEQFF.

The rearrangement joins TRBV19 to TRBJ2-1; 10 positions agree with TRBD1. With 5 bases clipped from V and 3 bases from J, the junction kept 7 bases outside the gene matches. Germline CDR1 and CDR2: LNHDA and SQIVND (reference sequence). The CDR3 extends over 16 amino acids. CDR3 coding DNA: TGTGCCAGTAGTGCGACAGGGGGCGCGGTCTACAATGAGCAGTTCTTC. This encodes CASSATGGAVYNEQFF.

This clonotype was observed many times. The V call is TRBV15, the J call TRBJ1-2, with D possibly being TRBD1 (6 bases). Germline lookup yields CDR1 LNHNV and CDR2 YYDKDF (reference sequence). The CDR3 is 15 residues long. V lost 0 bases and J lost 7, with 15 bases in between. For the CDR3, the DNA is TGTGCCACCAGCAGAGATCTGGGGGCGGCGGGTGGCTACACCTTC. Translated, it gives CATSRDLGAAGGYTF.

This chain's CDR3 is CASSLAGQYSPLHF. The CDR3 nucleotides are TGTGCCAGCAGCTTAGCGGGACAGTATTCACCCCTCCACTTT. This chain joins TRBV7-9 and TRBJ1-6, with 7 bases aligning to TRBD1. The CDR3 loop spans 14 amino acids. Germline V gene lookup returns CDR1 SEHNR and CDR2 FQNEAQ (reference sequence). V was pared by 0 bases and J by 8 bases, with 1 base of the junction left unmatched.